This T cell receptor (beta chain) was captured by sequencing in a study of early T cells in non-severe SARS-CoV-2 infection. Study-wide context: RNA in bulk from unsorted whole blood was sequenced, and chains were unpaired.

Study-wide points: VDJdb matches were skewed toward anti-spike CD8 T cell responses.

Regarding this clonotype: The target antigen is unknown.

The TCR library protocol attached unique molecular identifiers to the individual cDNA molecules. A single record per CDR3 protein comes from TCRdb applying MiXCR to the 5' RACE reads. This table has under 90,000 distinct CDR3 sequences, around 13% appearing once. This CDR3 comprises 14 residues. Germline V gives CDR1 SQVTM, CDR2 ANQGSEA. V shed 6 bases and J 3 bases; nucleotides not matched to a gene: 8. The rearrangement uses TRBV29-1 and TRBJ2-3; 8 bases agree with TRBD1. This TCR was recovered from an adult who was a healthcare worker with PCR-confirmed SARS-CoV-2 infection or an uninfected control (not recorded which). What was sequenced was whole blood. The CDR3 DNA follows: TGCAGCGTGAGACATGGACAGGGTACAGATACGCAGTATTTT. Its protein product is CSVRHGQGTDTQYF.